Listed below are T cell receptor beta chains from one sample, sequenced in a study of T cells in pancreatic ductal adenocarcinoma. Produced via immunoSEQ multiplex PCR; TCRdb's table is partial and in-frame only. The sample includes just under 30,000 clones, approximately 94% of them seen just once. Sequencing input: PBMCs. The receptors come from a human donor with pancreatic ductal adenocarcinoma. The CDR3 runs from the conserved cysteine through the conserved F or W. The D gene is left open where the match is weak.

cdr3_aa | v_call | d_call
CASSLGGGNQPQHF | TRBV7-2 | -
CASSQDLGVWEQYF | TRBV4-2 | -
CASSPQGYQETQYF | TRBV10-2 | TRBD1
CASSLPGLNTEAFF | TRBV5-6 | -
CATSRVNPQETQYF | TRBV15 | -
CASSLGGSRGTEAFF | TRBV5-1 | -
CASSSLGRKGYGYTF | TRBV9 | -
CASSSKPNYGYTF | TRBV28 | -
CASSLPQGLAADEQFF | TRBV28 | TRBD2
CASSETGTGVDGELFF | TRBV2 | TRBD1
CASSFSPGGRASEQFF | TRBV27 | TRBD2
CASSVVSPDTQYF | TRBV9 | -
CASSLSAGHRGAEAFF | TRBV5-1 | -
CASSYYRAGTEAFF | TRBV6-6 | -
CASSLLSSGDTGELFF | TRBV7-8 | -
CASSLGQLNQPQHF | TRBV13 | -
CASTLFANTGELFF | TRBV19 | -
CASSLHMGDSGANVLTF | TRBV7-9 | -
CASSYPGIVDTQYF | TRBV6-5 | -
CASFDRGRVGYTF | TRBV28 | TRBD1
CSVEEGGRGNEQFF | TRBV29-1 | TRBD2
CASSFTENTEAFF | TRBV6-5 | -
CASSGPGYGIQYF | TRBV5-1 | -
CASGFSIDPNTEAFF | TRBV12-5 | -
CASSTAGPLSIGELFF | TRBV11-2 | -
CAWTVNWNTGNTIYF | TRBV30 | -
CASSMRFERPSSYNEQFF | TRBV19 | -
CASSFWGYGGRIPDTQYF | TRBV7-2 | TRBD2
CASSPRRTGIYEQYF | TRBV28 | TRBD1
CASSLEPSPATNEKLFF | TRBV5-1 | -
CASSPLDNYGYTF | TRBV2 | -
CASSPGQSTDTQYF | TRBV6-4 | TRBD1
CASTPSAGSTDTQYF | TRBV6-1 | -
CASSLIAGLAGRRTQYF | TRBV7-6 | TRBD2
CASKGTSGYNEQFF | TRBV5-4 | TRBD2
CASSGDRGRDTEAFF | TRBV11-2 | TRBD1
CSVHTRDRNEKLFF | TRBV29-1 | -
CASSERGRQYEQYF | TRBV6-1 | -
CASSLSRDSGNTIYF | TRBV7-2 | -
CSVESGTEYYGYTF | TRBV29-1 | -
CASSPRTGGERDEQFF | TRBV18 | TRBD1
CAISEREYTDTQYF | TRBV6-5 | -
CASSPQGFGSQHRGRSVGYTF | TRBV18 | TRBD1
CASSQSSSEAYEQYF | TRBV7-2 | -
CASSLREGDTQYF | TRBV7-3 | TRBD2